A selection of T cell receptor beta chains follows, all from one sample in a study of high-grade serous ovarian cancer treatment subgroups. Here immunoSEQ multiplex PCR was the method, and the copy in TCRdb shows in-frame clones only, minus some. The sample records approximately 8,900 clones, 88% being singletons. Sequenced material: tumor tissue. Receptors originate from a human donor with high-grade serous ovarian cancer. The CDR3 runs from the conserved cysteine through the conserved F or W. D genes are given only for firm matches. For some rows the clone size is stated as once, few or many, or as a class when expanded; others skip it.

>NA|TRBV10-3|few|TRBJ1-1
TGTGCCATCAGTGTCGGGAACACTGAAGCTTTCTTT
CAISVGNTEAFF
>NA|TRBV28|NA|TRBJ2-7
TGTGCCAGCAGTTTCATAGGGGGAAGACAGGCCTACGAGCAGTACTTC
CASSFIGGRQAYEQYF
>TRBD1|TRBV5-6|NA|TRBJ1-2
TGTGCCAGCAGCTGGACGACAGGGGGCCGAGGGGACTATGGCTACACCTTC
CASSWTTGGRGDYGYTF
>TRBD2|TRBV28|NA|TRBJ2-3
TGTGCCAGCAGTCCCCCGGGACTAGCGGGAGGGTTATCTAGCACAGATACGCAGTATTTT
CASSPPGLAGGLSSTDTQYF
>TRBD1|TRBV6-6|once|TRBJ2-1
TGTGCCAGCAGTGCCGGGACAGGGTACAATGAGCAGTTCTTC
CASSAGTGYNEQFF
>TRBD1|TRBV6-5|NA|TRBJ1-2
TGTGCCAGCAGTTCAGGGACAGGGTCCTATGGCTACACCTTC
CASSSGTGSYGYTF
>TRBD1|TRBV7-2|NA|TRBJ2-6
TGTGCCAGCAGCCCTAGACAGGGTTGGCCGGCTGGGGCCAACGTCCTGACTTTC
CASSPRQGWPAGANVLTF
>NA|TRBV25-1|NA|TRBJ2-7
TGTGCCAGCAGTAACACAGGGTCGACCGAGCAGTACTTC
CASSNTGSTEQYF
>TRBD1|TRBV9|NA|TRBJ2-3
TGTGCCAGCAGCGCCCGGGGAGGGACAGGGGTGGATACGCAGTATTTT
CASSARGGTGVDTQYF
>NA|TRBV28|NA|TRBJ2-7
TGTGCCAGCAGTCCGTCGGGGGCATTCTCCTACGAGCAGTACTTC
CASSPSGAFSYEQYF
>NA|TRBV28|NA|TRBJ1-3
TGTGCCAGCACCTTACCGACGGCCGCCTTGGGTAACACCATATATTTT
CASTLPTAALGNTIYF
>TRBD2|TRBV25-1|NA|TRBJ2-5
TGTGCCAGCAGTGCGACTAGCGGGAGCGGGGAGACCCAGTACTTC
CASSATSGSGETQYF
>TRBD1|TRBV19|few|TRBJ1-5
TGTGCCAGTAGTATAAGGCAGGGGGATCAGCCCCAGCATTTT
CASSIRQGDQPQHF
>NA|TRBV6-1|NA|TRBJ2-5
TGTGCCAGCAGTGACCCAGGGAGGAAGCAAGAGACCCAGTACTTC
CASSDPGRKQETQYF
>NA|TRBV10-2|NA|TRBJ2-1
TGCGCCAGCAGAAGGGGTCTCCCCTACACCTACAATGAGCAGTTCTTC
CASRRGLPYTYNEQFF
>TRBD1|TRBV2|NA|TRBJ1-1
TGTGCCAGCAGTTGGGGACAGCGGAACACTGAAGCTTTCTTT
CASSWGQRNTEAFF
>NA|TRBV6-1|NA|TRBJ2-1
TGTGCCAGCAGGGAGTTTAGCGGACGTTACAATGAGCAGTTCTTC
CASREFSGRYNEQFF
>NA|TRBV27|NA|TRBJ2-7
TGTGCCAGCAGTTTCTCTGGGTACGAGCAGTACTTC
CASSFSGYEQYF
>NA|TRBV18|once|TRBJ1-3
TGTGCCAGCTCACGGGGCCCGGGGAGCCTTATTTCTGGAAACACCATATATTTT
CASSRGPGSLISGNTIYF
>NA|TRBV7-9|NA|TRBJ1-2
TGTGCCAGCAGCTTGACAGGACAGGGCTACACCTTC
CASSLTGQGYTF
>TRBD1|TRBV7-2|NA|TRBJ1-4
TGTGCCAGCAGCTTAGCTTCAGGGGGGGATGAAAAACTGTTTTTT
CASSLASGGDEKLFF
>TRBD1|TRBV19|few|TRBJ1-2
TGTGCCAGTAGTGCCATGCAGGGACAGGGGGCGAACTATGGCTACACCTTC
CASSAMQGQGANYGYTF
>TRBD1|TRBV6-5|NA|TRBJ1-5
TGTGCCAGCGGGGGCAGGGGGCTCAATCAGCCCCAGCATTTT
CASGGRGLNQPQHF
>TRBD2|TRBV11-3|NA|TRBJ2-3
TGTGCCAGCAGCCCCGGACTAGCGAGCACAGATACGCAGTATTTT
CASSPGLASTDTQYF
>TRBD2|TRBV4-1|NA|TRBJ2-7
TGCGCCAGCAGCCCAGGCCCGCCTAGCGGGGGGGCGTACGAGCAGTACTTC
CASSPGPPSGGAYEQYF
>NA|TRBV4-3|NA|TRBJ2-5
TGCGCCAGCAGCCAAGCCCACAGCGGACAAGAGACCCAGTACTTC
CASSQAHSGQETQYF
>TRBD2|TRBV5-1|NA|TRBJ2-5
TGCGCCAGCAGCGCCGGGACTAGCGGTGGGGAGACCCAGTACTTC
CASSAGTSGGETQYF
>TRBD1|TRBV10-3|NA|TRBJ2-3
TGTGCCATCAGTAACAGGGGGCCAGATACGCAGTATTTT
CAISNRGPDTQYF
>NA|TRBV6-6|NA|TRBJ1-5
TGTGCCAGCAGGGGAAGGGCAGGGGATAGCAATCAGCCCCAGCATTTT
CASRGRAGDSNQPQHF
>TRBD1|TRBV28|NA|TRBJ2-5
TGTGCCAGCAGTTCGGACAGGGGAGAGACCCAGTACTTC
CASSSDRGETQYF
>NA|TRBV2|few|TRBJ1-5
TGTGCCAGCAGGGCTAGGGGCAATCAGCCCCAGCATTTT
CASRARGNQPQHF
>TRBD2|TRBV9|NA|TRBJ2-7
TGTGCCAGCAGCGACGGGACTAGTTACGAGCAGTACTTC
CASSDGTSYEQYF
>TRBD2|TRBV27|NA|TRBJ2-7
TGTGCCAGCCCTATAGCGGGGGGATACGAGCAGTACTTC
CASPIAGGYEQYF
>NA|TRBV28|once|TRBJ2-7
TGTGCCAGCAGTTTATTCCCGGCCGAGCAGTACTTC
CASSLFPAEQYF
>TRBD1|TRBV2|NA|TRBJ2-7
TGTGCCAGCAAAATGGGACAGGGGAACGAGCAGTACTTC
CASKMGQGNEQYF
>TRBD2|TRBV5-4|NA|TRBJ2-1
TGTGCCAGCAGCTTGGGGAGGGGACTAGCGGGAGATGAGCAGTTCTTC
CASSLGRGLAGDEQFF
>TRBD1|TRBV28|NA|TRBJ1-2
TGTGCCAGCAGTTCGCCGGGACAGGGGGTAGGGAGATATGGCTACACCTTC
CASSSPGQGVGRYGYTF
>NA|TRBV29-1|NA|TRBJ2-5
TGCAGCGTTGAAAGGTCGCTGGAGCTTATGAAGACCCAGTACTTC
CSVERSLELMKTQYF
>NA|TRBV5-8|NA|TRBJ1-6
TGTGCCAGCAGCTTGCGGGGGTCTAGTTCACCCCTCCACTTT
CASSLRGSSSPLHF
>TRBD2|TRBV28|NA|TRBJ2-1
TGTGCCAGCAGTTCGACGGGACTAGCGGGAGGCAATGAGCAGTTCTTC
CASSSTGLAGGNEQFF
>NA|TRBV28|NA|TRBJ1-2
TGTGCCAGCAGTTCACCGGGCCGCGGTAGTAACTATGGCTACACCTTC
CASSSPGRGSNYGYTF
>TRBD1|TRBV7-7|NA|TRBJ2-2
TGTGCTACCGGACAGGGGTGGAACACCGGGGAGCTGTTTTTT
CATGQGWNTGELFF
>NA|TRBV7-8|NA|TRBJ1-2
TGTGCCAGCAGCAGCCCACAGGCTAACTATGGCTACACCTTC
CASSSPQANYGYTF
>TRBD1|TRBV27|once|TRBJ1-2
TGTGCCAGCAGTTTACAGACAGGGATGGGTTATGGCTACACCTTC
CASSLQTGMGYGYTF
>TRBD1|TRBV19|NA|TRBJ1-5
TGTGCCAGTAGTCCGGACAGGTACCAGCCCCAGCATTTT
CASSPDRYQPQHF
>NA|TRBV5-1|once|TRBJ1-1
TGCGCCAGCAGCTTGGTAACCGGTGAGCACCTGAACACTGAAGCTTTCTTT
CASSLVTGEHLNTEAFF
>NA|TRBV5-6|once|TRBJ2-3
TGTGCCAGCAGCTTGGGCGCCGATACGCAGTATTTT
CASSLGADTQYF
>TRBD2|TRBV2|NA|TRBJ2-7
TGTGCCAGCAGCCCCGGGGGGAACTACGAGCAGTACTTC
CASSPGGNYEQYF
>TRBD1|TRBV28|NA|TRBJ1-2
TGTGCCAGCAGTTTAACAGGGGGCAACTATGGCTACACCTTC
CASSLTGGNYGYTF
>TRBD2|TRBV30|NA|TRBJ2-5
TGTGCCTGGAGCGTGGGAGGGGAGACCCAGTACTTC
CAWSVGGETQYF
>TRBD1|TRBV27|NA|TRBJ2-7
TGTGCCAGCAGTTATACCGGGACAGGGAACTACGAGCAGTACTTC
CASSYTGTGNYEQYF
>TRBD2|TRBV28|NA|TRBJ2-1
TGTGCCAGCAGTTTGGGTTTAGCGGGGGCTGGTGAGCAGTTCTTC
CASSLGLAGAGEQFF
>TRBD1|TRBV7-8|NA|TRBJ2-3
TGTGCCAGCAGCTTAGGACAGGGTGGGGCTACGCAGTATTTT
CASSLGQGGATQYF
>NA|TRBV4-2|NA|TRBJ1-5
TGTGCCAGCAGCCAATCCAGGGTCCAGCCCCAGCATTTT
CASSQSRVQPQHF